One sample yielded the 32 T cell receptor beta chains listed below, sequenced in a study of blood T cell repertoires in COVID-19. Here immunoSEQ multiplex PCR was the method, and the copy in TCRdb shows in-frame clones only, minus some. The sample has about 210,000 clones; 80% to 90% are singletons. The sequenced material came from peripheral blood. The receptors here all came from a woman aged 45 to 65 with active or convalescent COVID-19.

The J gene is TRBJ1-5, the V gene TRBV6-5; TRBD1 might be the D (5 bases). From germline, CDR1 is MNHEY and CDR2 SVGAGI. The V end lost 4 bases, the J end lost 7 bases, and 14 bases lay between the germline ends. The CDR3 is 14 amino acids. The CDR3 DNA sequence: TGTGCCAGCAGTTCCGGACAAAAAGAACAGCCCCAGCATTTT. Translating it yields CASSSGQKEQPQHF.

This clone has a handful of counts. The DNA for the CDR3 is TGCGCCAGCAGCCTCATAACCGGGACAGGGGGTGAAAAACTGTTTTTT. Its protein product is CASSLITGTGGEKLFF. The chain has TRBV4-1 and TRBJ1-4, with TRBD1 matching over 11 bases. J lost 7 bases, V lost 4 bases, and 8 bases had no gene match. This CDR3 comprises 16 residues. Germline CDR1 and CDR2: MGHRA and YSYEKL.

This chain connects TRBV11-2 to TRBJ1-1; D remains ambiguous. The CDR3 contains 14 residues. The germline V gene has CDR1 SGHAT and CDR2 FQNNGV. V was clipped by 2 bases and J by 5 bases, with 12 bases between them. The CDR3 DNA sequence: TGTGCCAGCAGCTTATCCTTTAGGGAGACTGAAGCTTTCTTT. As protein: CASSLSFRETEAFF.

The chain has TRBV28 and TRBJ1-6; tentative D call: TRBD1 (6 bases). Trimming stripped 6 bases from V and 3 bases from J, with 21 bases between. The CDR3 is 18 residues long. Per germline, CDR1 MDHEN and CDR2 SYDVKM. CDR3 residues: CASSDNPPGQIYNSPLHF. The CDR3 DNA reads as TGTGCCAGCAGCGACAACCCACCGGGACAAATCTATAATTCACCCCTCCACTTT.

The V gene is TRBV18, the J gene TRBJ1-1; tentatively, D is TRBD1 (5 bases). The CDR3 consists of 16 residues. Trimming stripped 2 bases from V and 6 bases from J, with 19 bases between. Germline V gene sequence: CDR1 KGHSH, CDR2 LQKENI. This chain's CDR3 is CASSPTLGRGWSEAFF. CDR3 nucleotide sequence: TGTGCCAGCTCACCAACCCTCGGGCGGGGGTGGTCTGAAGCTTTCTTT.

The chain links TRBV2 to TRBJ1-5, with 7 bases that match TRBD1. The junction had 5 bases not matched to a gene; V was cut back by 8 bases and J by 4 bases. Germline values: CDR1 SNHLY, CDR2 FYNNEI. The CDR3 loop spans 13 amino acids. CDR3 nucleotides: TGTGCCAGCGGCTCCAGGGGGAATCAGCCCCAGCATTTT. This translates into CASGSRGNQPQHF.

This chain joins TRBV10-2 and TRBJ1-1; no firm D call. V lost 6 bases to trimming and J lost 0 bases, with 14 bases between them. The CDR3 length is 15 residues. CDR1 and CDR2 (germline): WSHSY, SAAADI. CDR3 DNA sequence: TGCGCCAGCAGCTCCCTTCGGGAGATGAACACTGAAGCTTTCTTT. Translating gives CASSSLREMNTEAFF.

This chain links TRBV12-3 or TRBV12-4 with TRBJ1-1; TRBD1 might be the D (6 bases). The CDR3 runs 13 residues. V lost 7 bases and J lost 7, with 16 bases in between. DNA of the CDR3: TGTGCCAGCACCCCCCAGGGGATCAGTGAAGCTTTCTTT. It is translated as CASTPQGISEAFF.

This clone was seen repeatedly, ten times or more. CDR3 sequence reads: CASSLTPGAEAFF. CDR3 nucleotides: TGTGCCAGCAGCTTGACGCCAGGGGCTGAAGCTTTCTTT. The J gene is TRBJ1-1, the V gene TRBV5-4, with D maybe TRBD1 (6 bases). This CDR3 contains 13 residues. In germline, CDR1 is SGHNT, CDR2 YYREEE (reference sequence). With 1 base removed from V and 6 bases from J, the gap between germline ends came to 10 bases.

The chain joins TRBV3-1 (or the pseudogene TRBV3-2) to TRBJ2-1; TRBD2 matches at 11 bases. The CDR3 is 15 amino acids. The V gene end was trimmed by 3 bases and the J gene end by 7 bases; junction bases not matched to a gene: 5. Germline loops: CDR1 LGHDT, CDR2 YNNKEL (reference sequence). CDR3 region: CASSHLAGGENEQFF. The CDR3 DNA sequence: TGTGCCAGCAGCCATTTAGCGGGAGGGGAAAATGAGCAGTTCTTC.

The chain couples TRBV4-1 to TRBJ1-1; tentative D call: TRBD1 (5 bases). The germline V gene has CDR1 MGHRA and CDR2 YSYEKL. V was trimmed by 4 bases and J by 0 bases, leaving 15 bases between them. The CDR3 is 16 residues long. This CDR3 reads CASSRSGTVMNTEAFF. CDR3 DNA: TGCGCCAGCAGCCGGAGCGGGACGGTCATGAACACTGAAGCTTTCTTT.

The rearrangement joins TRBV28 to TRBJ1-2; perhaps TRBD1 as D (5 bases). Germline V lookup: CDR1 MDHEN, CDR2 SYDVKM. V was shortened by 2 bases and J by 2 bases, with 12 bases between the two germline ends. The CDR3 has 15 residues. CDR3 sequence: CASSLGGGRNYGYTF. The CDR3, as DNA: TGTGCCAGCAGTTTAGGGGGGGGAAGGAACTATGGCTACACCTTC.

The chain is built from TRBV19 and TRBJ1-3, with TRBD1 as a possible D gene (5 bases). Germline values: CDR1 LNHDA, CDR2 SQIVND (reference sequence). The CDR3 length is 13 residues. Trimming left V 8 bases short and J 2 bases short, with 10 bases between. The CDR3 nucleotides read TGTGCCAGTTCGACAGTGGCTGGAAACACCATATATTTT. Protein product: CASSTVAGNTIYF.

V is TRBV2 and J is TRBJ1-1; 7 bases are shared with TRBD1. This CDR3 spans 16 amino acids. The V gene's germline CDR1 is SNHLY and CDR2 FYNNEI. V lost 8 bases to trimming and J lost 2 bases; unmatched junction nucleotides: 14. Here the CDR3 reads CASRFGQAGHNTEAFF. CDR3 sequence (DNA): TGTGCCAGCCGATTCGGACAGGCTGGGCACAACACTGAAGCTTTCTTT.

The chain uses TRBV6-2 or TRBV6-3 and TRBJ1-5; D is ambiguous. The CDR3 consists of 17 residues. V was pared by 2 bases and J by 2 bases, with 16 bases between. Germline V gene sequence: CDR1 MNHEY, CDR2 SVGEGT. Here the CDR3 reads CASSYGARGSGNQPQHF. CDR3 bases: TGTGCCAGCAGTTACGGAGCTCGAGGGAGTGGCAATCAGCCCCAGCATTTT.

The V and J genes are TRBV14 and TRBJ2-2; 7 positions agree with TRBD2. V lost 1 base to trimming and J lost 9 bases; unmatched junction nucleotides: 8. CDR1 and CDR2 (germline): SGHDN, FVKESK. The CDR3 sequence is 15 residues long. The CDR3 sequence is CASSQARLAVRELFF. CDR3 coding DNA: TGTGCCAGCAGCCAAGCCCGACTAGCAGTCCGGGAGCTGTTTTTT.

The chain carries TRBV6-5 and TRBJ2-1, with 10 bases aligning to TRBD1. Germline assignment: CDR1 MNHEY and CDR2 SVGAGI. This CDR3 has 15 amino acids. J was trimmed by 5 bases and V by 6 bases; bases with no gene match: 7. CDR3 amino acids: CASRLSGTGDNEQFF. As DNA, the CDR3 is TGTGCCAGCAGGCTCTCCGGGACAGGGGACAATGAGCAGTTCTTC.

The chain links TRBV6-5 to TRBJ2-7, with 8 positions matching TRBD2. Germline assignment: CDR1 MNHEY and CDR2 SVGAGI. CDR3 size: 12 residues. V was pared by 10 bases and J by 6 bases, with 8 bases of the junction left unmatched. In DNA, the CDR3 is TGTGCCACCGGGACTAGGATGGGCGAGCAGTACGTC. It encodes CATGTRMGEQYV.

The chain employs TRBV5-4 and TRBJ1-1; possibly TRBD1 for D (6 bases). The CDR3 runs 15 residues. Germline V gene lookup returns CDR1 SGHNT and CDR2 YYREEE (reference sequence). Trimming took 3 bases from V and 11 from J, leaving 23 bases between them. The CDR3 loop reads CASSSTGHTSLGAFF. The CDR3, as DNA: TGTGCCAGCAGCTCAACGGGACATACCTCGTTGGGCGCTTTCTTT. The full variable domain, in which reference TRBV5-4 and TRBJ1-1 provide the parts outside the CDR3, is ETGVTQSPTHLIKTRGQQVTLRCSSQSGHNTVSWYQQALGQGPQFIFQYYREEENGRGNFPPRFSGLQFPNYSSELNVNALELDDSALYLCASSSTGHTSLGAFFGQGTRLTVV.

The chain recombines TRBV30 with TRBJ1-5, with 7 positions matching TRBD1. The CDR3 contains 14 residues. Germline CDR1 and CDR2: GTSNPN and SVGIG (reference sequence). Trimming removed 6 bases from V and 2 bases from J; junction bases left unmatched: 7. The CDR3 DNA sequence: TGTGCCTGCAAGACCGGGACAGGCAATCAGCCCCAGCATTTT. Translation gives CACKTGTGNQPQHF.

The J gene is TRBJ2-5, the V gene TRBV28; maybe TRBD2 (6 bases). Germline values: CDR1 MDHEN, CDR2 SYDVKM. With 3 bases removed from V and 6 bases from J, the gap between germline ends came to 23 bases. The CDR3 sequence is 17 residues long. CDR3 loop: CASSLGGAAQLRKTQYF. The CDR3, as DNA: TGTGCCAGCAGTTTGGGGGGAGCGGCACAACTTAGGAAGACCCAGTACTTC.

The chain carries TRBV2 and TRBJ2-5, with 8 nucleotides matching TRBD2. V was clipped by 6 bases and J by 4 bases; unmatched bases: 1. The CDR3 spans 12 residues. Germline-derived CDR1 and CDR2 are SNHLY and FYNNEI. This CDR3 reads CASRAGGETQYF. The CDR3 bases are TGTGCCAGCAGGGCGGGAGGAGAGACCCAGTACTTC.

The gene calls are TRBV28 and TRBJ2-4, with unresolved D. The germline CDR1 and CDR2 sequences are MDHEN and SYDVKM. With 5 bases removed from V and 0 bases from J, the gap between germline ends came to 5 bases. CDR3 length: 13 residues. The CDR3 protein is CASSQLAKNIQYF. The CDR3 region has the DNA TGTGCCAGCAGTCAACTAGCCAAAAACATTCAGTACTTC.

The rearrangement uses TRBV7-9 and TRBJ1-2; D is uncertain. Germline loops: CDR1 SEHNR, CDR2 FQNEAQ (reference sequence). This CDR3 region has 13 residues. V was shortened by 1 base and J by 5 bases, with 8 bases between the two germline ends. CDR3: CASSLEAGYGYTF. CDR3 in DNA: TGTGCCAGCAGCTTAGAAGCGGGGTATGGCTACACCTTC.

J is TRBJ1-4 and V is TRBV5-1; the D gene is possibly TRBD1 (6 bases). The V gene lost 2 bases and the J gene lost 4 bases, with 15 bases spanning the gap. The CDR3 consists of 16 residues. Germline V CDR1 and CDR2: SGHRS, YFSETQ. The DNA for the CDR3 is TGCGCCAGCAGCTTAGGGCCCCAGGGGTATAATGAAAAACTGTTTTTT. Protein: CASSLGPQGYNEKLFF.

This clone was counted a few times. The chain combines TRBV11-2 with TRBJ1-5; no definite D call. V was shortened by 2 bases and J by 0 bases, with 5 bases between the two germline ends. Germline values: CDR1 SGHAT, CDR2 FQNNGV. The CDR3 is 14 residues long. CDR3 coding DNA: TGTGCCAGCAGCTTATCAGATAGCAATCAGCCCCAGCATTTT. Translated: CASSLSDSNQPQHF.

This clone was recorded a few times. The chain carries TRBV5-1 and TRBJ1-1, with D possibly TRBD1 on 5 matching bases. Trimming shortened V by 4 bases and J by 0 bases, and 13 bases separated the two germline ends. CDR1 is SGHRS, CDR2 YFSETQ, per germline. This CDR3 is built from 15 residues. The CDR3 is CASSRGGNMNTEAFF. The CDR3 DNA reads as TGCGCCAGCAGCCGGGGGGGAAATATGAACACTGAAGCTTTCTTT.

This chain connects TRBV18 to TRBJ1-5; D perhaps matches TRBD1 (6 bases). The CDR3 length is 13 residues. Germline CDR1 KGHSH, CDR2 LQKENI. With 0 bases removed from V and 7 bases from J, the gap between germline ends came to 7 bases. Here the CDR3 DNA reads TGTGCCAGCTCACCACCGGGGGCCCAGCCCCAGCATTTT. Its translation is CASSPPGAQPQHF. The variable domain in full, completed from reference TRBV18 and TRBJ1-5, reads NAGVMQNPRHLVRRRGQEARLRCSPMKGHSHVYWYRQLPEEGLKFMVYLQKENIIDESGMPKERFSAEFPKEGPSILRIQQVVRGDSAAYFCASSPPGAQPQHFGDGTRLSIL.

V and J are TRBV11-2 and TRBJ2-5, with a possible D match to TRBD1 (6 bases). The germline V and J ends were trimmed by 5 bases and 5 bases, with 12 bases remaining between them. This CDR3 comprises 13 residues. Germline V gives CDR1 SGHAT, CDR2 FQNNGV. This CDR3 reads CASSQNREETQYF. CDR3 coding DNA: TGTGCCAGCAGCCAGAACAGGGAGGAGACCCAGTACTTC. Filled out from reference TRBV11-2 and TRBJ2-5, the complete variable domain reads EAGVAQSPRYKIIEKRQSVAFWCNPISGHATLYWYQQILGQGPKLLIQFQNNGVVDDSQLPKDRFSAERLKGVDSTLKIQPAKLEDSAVYLCASSQNREETQYFGPGTRLLVL.

The V gene is TRBV7-9, the J gene TRBJ1-2; 9 bases agree with TRBD1. With V trimmed by 3 bases and J by 4 bases, 6 bases remained unmatched. Germline CDR1 reads SEHNR; CDR2 reads FQNEAQ (reference sequence). The length of the CDR3 is 15 residues. Written as DNA, the CDR3 is TGTGCCAGCAGCTTTGGGGACAGGGATAGCTATGGCTACACCTTC. Translated, it gives CASSFGDRDSYGYTF.

V gene TRBV18 combines with J gene TRBJ1-1; a possible D gene is TRBD1 (5 bases). Trimming stripped 2 bases from V and 3 bases from J, with 13 bases between. Germline loops: CDR1 KGHSH, CDR2 LQKENI. CDR3 length equals 15 residues. The CDR3 sequence is CASSPVEGDYTEAFF. CDR3 DNA: TGTGCCAGCTCACCAGTAGAAGGGGATTACACTGAAGCTTTCTTT.

This chain uses TRBV18 with TRBJ2-5; unclear D gene. The CDR3 spans 13 residues. V was shortened by 2 bases and J by 3 bases, with 7 bases between the two germline ends. The V gene's germline CDR1 is KGHSH and CDR2 LQKENI. CDR3 amino acids: CASSPAREETQYF. In DNA, the CDR3 is TGTGCCAGCTCACCAGCCCGGGAAGAGACCCAGTACTTC.